A selection of T cell receptor beta chains follows, all from one sample in a study of low-dose radiotherapy and immunotherapy resistance in tumors. TCRdb reanalysed the reads using MiXCR and keeps one entry per CDR3 protein. The sample carries tens of thousands of distinct CDR3 sequences, around 30% recorded once. This specimen consisted of PBMCs, obtained before treatment. Receptors originate from a female donor with ovarian cancer. Each CDR3 is given with its conserved first and last residue. Each record gives: V gene, clone size, J gene, D gene, CDR3 DNA, CDR3 protein. A D gene is named only where the DNA matches it firmly. Clone size appears in some rows only: once, few, many, or a class for an expanded clone.

TRBV7-2	many	TRBJ2-1	TRBD1	TGTGCCAGCAGCCTGCGTGGGACAGGGGGGAGCAATGAGCAGTTCTTC	CASSLRGTGGSNEQFF
TRBV5-1	many	TRBJ2-2	TRBD1	TGCGCCAGCAGCTTGATGGGACAGGGGGCTTCCCGGGAGCTGTTTTTT	CASSLMGQGASRELFF
TRBV24-1	many	TRBJ2-5	NA	TGTGCCACCAGTGACCCGGCTGGGCCCAGTGAGACCCAGTACTTC	CATSDPAGPSETQYF
TRBV5-8	NA	TRBJ2-1	NA	TGTGCCAGCAGCCCGGACCTAAATGAGCAGTTCTTC	CASSPDLNEQFF
TRBV5-1	many	TRBJ2-5	TRBD2	TGCGCCAGCAGCCCGGGACTAGCGGGGGGGCTGGAGACCCAGTACTTC	CASSPGLAGGLETQYF
TRBV12-3/TRBV12-4	many	TRBJ2-1	NA	TGTGCCAGCAGTTTACTAGCGAGGTCCTACAATGAGCAGTTCTTC	CASSLLARSYNEQFF
TRBV20-1	many	TRBJ2-7	NA	TGCAGTGCTAGTGTGTTATACGAGCAGTACTTC	CSASVLYEQYF
TRBV11-3	many	TRBJ2-2	TRBD2	TGTGCCAGCAGCTTAGTCGGACTAGCGGGAGGTCTGAACACCGGGGAGCTGTTTTTT	CASSLVGLAGGLNTGELFF
TRBV3-1	few	TRBJ1-4	NA	TGTGCCAGCAGCCAATCGCGACCCTCCTTCGACGAACTGTTTTTT	CASSQSRPSFDELFF
TRBV5-1	many	TRBJ1-1	TRBD1	TGCGCCAGCAGCAGATCCGGGACAGTCACTGAAGCTTTCTTT	CASSRSGTVTEAFF
TRBV19	many	TRBJ1-5	TRBD1	TGTGCCAGTAGTCTCGGGACAGGGGTTCAGCCCCAGCATTTT	CASSLGTGVQPQHF
TRBV19	many	TRBJ2-1	NA	TGTGCCAGTACCCGCCTGCCCCACAATGAGCAGTTCTTC	CASTRLPHNEQFF
TRBV19	NA	TRBJ1-5	NA	TGTGCCAGTAGTCCCGGGCCCGCACCACAGCCCCAGCATTTT	CASSPGPAPQPQHF
TRBV3-1	NA	TRBJ1-2	NA	TGTGCCAGCAGCCAAGATAACTATGGCTACACCTTC	CASSQDNYGYTF
TRBV5-6	many	TRBJ1-5	NA	TGTGCCAGCAGCCGTTCGGGTTCCGATCAGCCCCAGCATTTT	CASSRSGSDQPQHF
TRBV20-1	many	TRBJ2-5	TRBD1	TGCAGTGCTAGAGCCGGGACAGCACAAGAGACCCAGTACTTC	CSARAGTAQETQYF
TRBV23-1	many	TRBJ2-2	NA	TGCGCCAGCAGTCAATTTCGACAGATGAACACCGGGGAGCTGTTTTTT	CASSQFRQMNTGELFF
TRBV11-2	few	TRBJ2-5	TRBD1	TGTGCCAGCAGTTACACAGGGGTTCTACAAGAGACCCAGTACTTC	CASSYTGVLQETQYF
TRBV5-1	NA	TRBJ2-1	TRBD2	TGCGCCAGCAGCTTACGAGCGGGAGGGGCCAATGAGCAGTTCTTC	CASSLRAGGANEQFF
TRBV5-5	NA	TRBJ2-2	TRBD2	TGTGCCAGCAGCTTTCGACTAGCGGGAGGTGGGGAGCTGTTTTTT	CASSFRLAGGGELFF
TRBV25-1	many	TRBJ2-1	TRBD1	TGTGCCAGTTCGGGACAGGGGTCCTACAATGAGCAGTTCTTC	CASSGQGSYNEQFF
TRBV10-3	NA	TRBJ2-7	TRBD1	TGTGCCATCAGTGGAGGGACAGGGCGATACGAGCAGTACTTC	CAISGGTGRYEQYF
TRBV9	few	TRBJ2-1	TRBD2	TGTGCCAGCAGCCCCAGCCCCAAGCGGGGGGGCAGTGAGCAGTTCTTC	CASSPSPKRGGSEQFF
TRBV9	many	TRBJ2-1	TRBD2	TGTGCCAGCAGCGTAGCACTAGCGGGAGGTAATGAGCAGTTCTTC	CASSVALAGGNEQFF
TRBV7-6	NA	TRBJ2-2	NA	NA	CASSSSSGIGSGELFFF
TRBV3-1	few	TRBJ2-7	NA	TGTGCCAGCAGCCGCGGTGGCGGGGACAACTACGAGCAGTACTTC	CASSRGGGDNYEQYF
TRBV28	many	TRBJ2-5	TRBD2	TGTGCCAGCAGTCCCGGACTAGCGGGGCTGCGGGAGACCCAGTACTTC	CASSPGLAGLRETQYF
TRBV20-1	many	TRBJ2-3	NA	TGCAGTGCCAAAAGGTTATATACGCAGTATTTT	CSAKRLYTQYF
TRBV5-4	many	TRBJ1-1	NA	TGTGCCAGCAACCGTCGGGACATTCCGATGGCTGAAGCTTTCTTT	CASNRRDIPMAEAFF
TRBV2	many	TRBJ1-1	TRBD1	TGTGCCAGCAGTGAAGCGAGACAGGGTGGGATCACTGAAGCTTTCTTT	CASSEARQGGITEAFF
TRBV3-1	NA	TRBJ2-4	NA	TGTGCCAGCAGCCGGAGTGGGAACATTCAGTACTTC	CASSRSGNIQYF
TRBV5-1	many	TRBJ2-6	NA	TGCGCCAGCAGCTTGGGGGTTACGGGGACTGGGGCCAACGTCCTGACTTTC	CASSLGVTGTGANVLTF
TRBV20-1	NA	TRBJ2-1	TRBD2	TGCAGTGCTAGGACGGGACTAGCGGGATACAATGAGCAGTTCTTC	CSARTGLAGYNEQFF
TRBV11-2	NA	TRBJ1-1	NA	TGTGCCAGCTGCAAGGTGGCAGGGAACACTGAAGCTTTCTTT	CASCKVAGNTEAFF
TRBV28	many	TRBJ1-5	NA	TGTGCCAGCACTGATAGCAATCAGCCCCAGCATTTT	CASTDSNQPQHF
TRBV9	few	TRBJ2-3	NA	TGTGCCAGCAGCGGGCTAGAAGCGCTCACAGATACGCAGTATTTT	CASSGLEALTDTQYF
TRBV7-2	many	TRBJ2-2	NA	TGTGCCAGCAGCCCACCCCCGGCGGTGACCGGGGAGCTGTTTTTT	CASSPPPAVTGELFF
TRBV27	NA	TRBJ2-1	TRBD1	TGTGCCAGCAGTGATTCCGGGACAGGGGGATACAATGAGCAGTTCTTC	CASSDSGTGGYNEQFF
TRBV6-2/TRBV6-3	many	TRBJ2-7	TRBD2	TGTGCCAGCCGTTCCCCGGGACTACAAACCTACGAGCAGTACTTC	CASRSPGLQTYEQYF